Presented here are 16 T cell receptor beta chains from one specimen sequenced in a study of T-cell memory formation after mild COVID-19. Each CDR3 protein is one row after TCRdb ran MiXCR on the 5' RACE reads. The sample comprises under 250,000 distinct CDR3 sequences, about 27% of which are singletons, and roughly an eighth rests with the top ten. The sample consisted of PBMCs or a T cell subset sorted from them (not recorded which). The receptor source for this set is an adult woman who had mild COVID-19 (a few samples of this study predate the infection). Cell type and time point are not known.

V and J are TRBV20-1 and TRBJ2-7; D may be TRBD1 (5 bases). From germline, CDR1 is DFQATT and CDR2 SNEGSKA (reference sequence). The CDR3 totals 12 residues. V lost 7 bases and J lost 1, with 11 bases in between. CDR3: CSVFRQSYEQYF. In DNA form, the CDR3 reads TGCAGTGTCTTTCGACAGTCCTACGAGCAGTACTTC.

The chain joins TRBV29-1 to TRBJ1-2; TRBD1 matches 9 bases. The trim removed 5 bases at V and 0 bases at J, leaving 10 bases unmatched. The V gene's germline CDR1 is SQVTM and CDR2 ANQGSEA. This CDR3 has 16 amino acids. The CDR3 nucleotides are TGCAGCGTTCAGGAAGACAGGGGGAGGCCTAACTATGGCTACACCTTC. This codes for CSVQEDRGRPNYGYTF.

This clonotype occurred a few times. The gene calls are TRBV12-3 or TRBV12-4 and TRBJ1-1; TRBD1 is a possible D gene (5 bases). V was pared by 0 bases and J by 5 bases, with 10 bases between. This CDR3 region has 14 residues. CDR3 DNA: TGTGCCAGCAGTTTAGCGGGGGGAGCGACTGAAGCTTTCTTT. It is translated as CASSLAGGATEAFF.

This clonotype was observed a few times. The chain has TRBV11-2 and TRBJ1-2; weak D call: TRBD1 (5 bases). The CDR3 sequence is 17 residues long. In germline, CDR1 is SGHAT, CDR2 FQNNGV. The V and J ends lost 4 bases and 4 bases respectively, with 22 bases between them. The chain's CDR3 is CASSSIRGTHSTYGYTF. Written as DNA, the CDR3 is TGTGCCAGCAGCTCCATTAGGGGCACACACTCCACCTATGGCTACACCTTC.

This clonotype was seen a handful of times. Here the CDR3 reads CATLPAGGVYEQYF. The DNA of the CDR3 is TGTGCCACTCTACCAGCGGGAGGAGTCTACGAGCAGTACTTC. V and J are TRBV27 and TRBJ2-7; the match to TRBD2 covers 9 bases. This CDR3 is 14 amino acids long. J was trimmed by 3 bases and V by 10 bases; bases with no gene match: 10. Germline V lookup: CDR1 MNHEY, CDR2 SMNVEV (reference sequence).

This clonotype was picked up a small number of times. The chain employs TRBV23-1 and TRBJ2-3, with 11 bases that match TRBD1. TRBV23-1 is identified as an open reading frame with a role that is uncertain. This CDR3 contains 17 residues. The V gene end was trimmed by 6 bases and the J gene end by 4 bases; junction bases not matched to a gene: 12. The CDR3 region is CASSKDRTGGGPDTQYF. CDR3 bases: TGCGCCAGCAGCAAGGACAGGACAGGGGGCGGCCCAGATACGCAGTATTTT.

There are a few counts of this clonotype. The chain links TRBV11-3 to TRBJ1-2, with 10 bases fitting TRBD1. Germline values: CDR1 SGHNT, CDR2 YENEEA. Trimming at V came to 0 bases and at J to 4 bases, leaving 8 bases not matched to a gene. This CDR3 region has 17 residues. Written as DNA, the CDR3 is TGTGCCAGCAGCTTAGATCCGGACAGGGGGATCCGCTATGGCTACACCTTC. Translated: CASSLDPDRGIRYGYTF.

The chain is built from TRBV20-1 and TRBJ1-2, with 8 bases fitting TRBD1. Germline trimming cut 5 bases from V and 5 bases from J; bases unmatched to any gene: 7. Germline V gene lookup returns CDR1 DFQATT and CDR2 SNEGSKA (reference sequence). This CDR3 contains 13 residues. CDR3 protein: CSAQGQGGYGYTF. As DNA, the CDR3 is TGCAGTGCTCAAGGACAGGGAGGGTATGGCTACACCTTC.

This chain joins TRBV7-3 and TRBJ2-3; 9 bases are a match to TRBD2. Germline CDR1 is SGHTA and CDR2 is FQGTGA. With V trimmed by 4 bases and J by 1 base, 15 bases remained unmatched. There are 19 residues in the CDR3. CDR3 nucleotides: TGTGCCAGCAGCTGGTCCCGGGGGCTAGCGGGAACCCGCACAGATACGCAGTATTTT. Amino acid sequence: CASSWSRGLAGTRTDTQYF.

This clonotype was seen a handful of times. This chain links TRBV7-2 with TRBJ2-5; 11 bases agree with TRBD2. J was trimmed by 1 base and V by 7 bases; bases with no gene match: 8. The CDR3 length is 16 residues. Germline V CDR1 and CDR2: SGHTA, FQGNSA. The CDR3 protein is CASTGRTSGFQETQYF. The CDR3 DNA reads as TGTGCCAGCACCGGCCGGACTAGCGGGTTCCAAGAGACCCAGTACTTC.

This clonotype showed up just a few times. The rearrangement uses TRBV18 and TRBJ2-1, with D possibly matching TRBD1 (5 bases). The CDR3 is made up of 13 amino acids. From germline, CDR1 is KGHSH and CDR2 LQKENI. Trimming removed 4 bases at V and 8 bases at J, with 12 bases between. CDR3 DNA: TGTGCCAGCTCACAAGGGGCAAGGTATGAGCAGTTCTTC. As protein: CASSQGARYEQFF.

The rearrangement uses TRBV5-1 and TRBJ2-2; 7 bases are shared with TRBD1. CDR1 and CDR2 (germline): SGHRS, YFSETQ. The length of the CDR3 is 17 residues. Trimming removed 4 bases from V and 1 base from J; junction bases left unmatched: 10. This CDR3 reads CASSGGIRQGNTGELFF. In DNA, the CDR3 is TGCGCCAGCAGCGGAGGAATCCGACAGGGGAACACCGGGGAGCTGTTTTTT.

This sequence joins TRBV29-1 and TRBJ2-6; D gene uncertain. Trimming cost V 5 bases and J 0 bases, with 8 bases left between them. The CDR3 consists of 14 residues. The germline V gene encodes CDR1 SQVTM and CDR2 ANQGSEA. The CDR3 is CSVMGLSGANVLTF. The CDR3 DNA sequence: TGCAGCGTTATGGGCCTCTCTGGGGCCAACGTCCTGACTTTC.

V and J are TRBV5-5 and TRBJ2-5; TRBD2 aligns across 9 bases. Germline assignment: CDR1 SGHKS and CDR2 YYEKEE (reference sequence). V lost 3 bases, J lost 1 base, and 4 bases stayed unmatched. The CDR3 has 15 residues. The DNA for the CDR3 is TGTGCCAGCAGCTCGGGACTAGCCCTCCAAGAGACCCAGTACTTC. Its protein product is CASSSGLALQETQYF.

Only a few counts were recorded for this clonotype. V gene TRBV9 combines with J gene TRBJ2-7; 9 positions agree with TRBD1. J lost 5 bases, V lost 7 bases, and 10 bases had no gene match. The CDR3 sequence is 14 residues long. Germline CDR1 reads SGDLS; CDR2 reads YYNGEE. CDR3 amino acids: CASSEQGARNEQYF. The CDR3 DNA reads TGTGCCAGCTCCGAACAGGGGGCTAGGAACGAGCAGTACTTC. Complete variable domain (other parts from reference TRBV9 and TRBJ2-7): DSGVTQTPKHLITATGQRVTLRCSPRSGDLSVYWYQQSLDQGLQFLIQYYNGEERAKGNILERFSAQQFPDLHSELNLSSLELGDSALYFCASSEQGARNEQYFGPGTRLTVT.

In its sample, this clonotype was seen a few times. CDR3 residues: CASSLQPGLARYEQYF. The CDR3 nucleotides are TGTGCCAGCAGTTTGCAACCGGGACTAGCGAGATACGAGCAGTACTTC. The chain is built from TRBV27 and TRBJ2-7; 10 bases fit TRBD2. This CDR3 is 16 amino acids long. Trimming at V came to 3 bases and at J to 4 bases, leaving 9 bases not matched to a gene. From germline, CDR1 is MNHEY and CDR2 SMNVEV (reference sequence).